This entry concerns a single TCR beta chain. This entry is derived from a study of blood T cell repertoires in COVID-19. V was clipped by 4 bases and J by 6 bases; unmatched bases: 11. Germline assignment: CDR1 KGHSH and CDR2 LQKENI. This CDR3 has 16 residues. Two negative PCRs, clearance, or symptom resolution characterized the recovered Cohort 3 donors. Assay used: immunoSEQ multiplex PCR; TCRdb lists only in-frame clones, some missing. This table has approximately 320,000 clones, approximately 86% appearing once. The source material was PBMCs or T cells enriched from blood (not recorded which). The J gene is TRBJ1-4, the V gene TRBV18, with 7 nucleotides matching TRBD1. This TCR came from a woman aged 18-30 years who had recovered from COVID-19. The CDR3 bases are TGTGCCAGCTCACAGACAGGGTGGGGTATCGATGAAAAACTGTTTTTT. It is translated as CASSQTGWGIDEKLFF.